Sequencing of this T cell receptor beta chain was carried out in a study of T cell repertoires in cytomegalovirus infection. A single record per CDR3 protein comes from TCRdb applying MiXCR to the reads. The sample includes just under 550,000 distinct CDR3 sequences, more than 25% of them seen just once. The CDR3 has 17 amino acids. Trimming stripped 1 base from V and 0 bases from J, with 14 bases between. Germline CDR1 is SGDLS and CDR2 is YYNGEE. Sequenced: PBMCs. The chain couples TRBV9 to TRBJ2-1; the D gene is possibly TRBD1 (6 bases). The sequence was collected from a human donor in good health (CMV status not recorded). Some clones in this sample may be carry-over from other donors' samples. The CDR3 nucleotides are TGTGCCAGCAGCGTATCATACAGGGTAAGCTCCTACAATGAGCAGTTCTTC. Its translation is CASSVSYRVSSYNEQFF.